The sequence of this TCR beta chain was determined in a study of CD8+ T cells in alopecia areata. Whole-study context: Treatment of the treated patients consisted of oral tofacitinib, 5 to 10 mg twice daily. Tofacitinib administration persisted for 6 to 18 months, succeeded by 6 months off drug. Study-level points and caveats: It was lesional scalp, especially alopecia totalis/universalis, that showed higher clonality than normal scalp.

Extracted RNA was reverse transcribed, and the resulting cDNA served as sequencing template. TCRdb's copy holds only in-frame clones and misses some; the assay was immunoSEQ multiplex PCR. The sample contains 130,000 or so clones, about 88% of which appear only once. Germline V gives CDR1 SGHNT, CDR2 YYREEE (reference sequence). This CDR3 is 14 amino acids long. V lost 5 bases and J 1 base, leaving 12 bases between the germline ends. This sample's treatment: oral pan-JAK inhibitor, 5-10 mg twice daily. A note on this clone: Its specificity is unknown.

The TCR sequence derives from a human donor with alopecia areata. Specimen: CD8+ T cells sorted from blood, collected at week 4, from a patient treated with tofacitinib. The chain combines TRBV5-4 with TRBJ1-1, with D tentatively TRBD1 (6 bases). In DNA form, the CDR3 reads TGTGCCAGCAGTCCCGGGACATCGAACACTGAAGCTTTCTTT. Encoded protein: CASSPGTSNTEAFF.